A selection of T cell receptor beta chains follows, all from one sample in a study of cytomegalovirus exposure and HLA in healthy donors. Data came from immunoSEQ multiplex PCR; TCRdb stores just in-frame clones and leaves some out. The sample lists some 200,000 clones; roughly 80% were seen once. Sequenced material: PBMCs. Receptors were obtained from a boy younger than 18 in good health and CMV-seronegative. Both conserved end residues are part of each CDR3. D genes are given only for firm matches. Size values are once, few and many counts, or a class for expanded clones, and some rows have none.

>TRBV18|TRBJ2-1|NA|NA
CASSPAANSYNEQFF
TGTGCCAGCTCACCTGCAGCGAACTCCTACAATGAGCAGTTCTTC
>TRBV2|TRBJ1-5|NA|TRBD1
CASSEFGTGSQPQHF
TGTGCCAGCAGTGAGTTCGGGACAGGGAGTCAGCCCCAGCATTTT
>TRBV29-1|TRBJ1-2|NA|NA
CSVEDIYGYTF
TGCAGCGTTGAAGACATCTATGGCTACACCTTC
>TRBV6-4|TRBJ2-1|NA|TRBD2
CASSDSGGSSYNEQFF
TGTGCCAGCAGTGACTCAGGCGGGAGCTCCTACAATGAGCAGTTCTTC
>TRBV7-8|TRBJ2-1|NA|TRBD2
CASSIQGTSGYNEQFF
TGTGCCAGCAGCATCCAGGGGACTAGCGGATACAATGAGCAGTTCTTC
>TRBV19|TRBJ1-2|few|TRBD1
CGTGGSHGYTF
TGTGGGACAGGCGGATCCCATGGCTACACCTTC
>TRBV7-3|TRBJ2-5|NA|NA
CASSPGGLRETQYF
TGTGCCAGCAGCCCCGGGGGTTTGAGGGAGACCCAGTACTTC
>TRBV29-1|TRBJ2-5|NA|TRBD1
CSVTGGTETQYF
TGCAGCGTGACAGGGGGCACGGAGACCCAGTACTTC
>TRBV5-6|TRBJ1-2|once|TRBD1
CASSLASDREDGYTF
TGTGCCAGCAGCTTGGCCTCGGACAGGGAGGACGGCTACACCTTC
>TRBV5-1|TRBJ2-5|NA|TRBD2
CASSPGLAGVWEETQYF
TGCGCCAGCAGCCCGGGACTAGCGGGGGTCTGGGAAGAGACCCAGTACTTC
>TRBV30|TRBJ1-1|NA|NA
CAWSEQEEAFF
TGTGCCTGGAGTGAACAGGAAGAGGCTTTCTTT
>TRBV30|TRBJ1-1|NA|NA
CAWSRTVNTEAFF
TGTGCCTGGAGCAGGACAGTGAACACTGAAGCTTTCTTT
>TRBV6-6|TRBJ1-6|few|TRBD1
CASRLIWTGQAPLHF
TGTGCCAGCAGACTAATCTGGACAGGGCAGGCACCCCTCCACTTT
>TRBV29-1|TRBJ2-1|once|TRBD1
CSHRGRYNEQFF
TGCAGCCACAGGGGCCGCTACAATGAGCAGTTCTTC
>TRBV6-5|TRBJ1-1|NA|TRBD1
CASSYQPQGGTEAFF
TGTGCCAGCAGTTACCAACCACAGGGGGGCACTGAAGCTTTCTTT
>TRBV5-1|TRBJ2-4|NA|TRBD1
CASSLDPGQGGSIQYF
TGCGCCAGCAGCTTGGATCCGGGACAGGGTGGAAGCATTCAGTACTTC
>TRBV29-1|TRBJ1-1|few|NA
CSAHQGTTEAFF
TGCAGCGCCCACCAGGGGACCACTGAAGCTTTCTTT
>TRBV19|TRBJ1-3|NA|NA
CASSILGPGHDGNTIYF
TGTGCCAGTAGTATATTGGGTCCGGGACACGATGGAAACACCATATATTTT
>TRBV6-5|TRBJ1-1|NA|TRBD1
CASSWDRALNTEAFF
TGTGCCAGCAGTTGGGACAGGGCTTTGAACACTGAAGCTTTCTTT
>TRBV19|TRBJ1-1|NA|NA
CASSIRVFDGTFF
TGTGCCAGTAGTATCCGGGTTTTTGACGGGACTTTCTTT
>TRBV27|TRBJ2-7|NA|NA
CASSPLVRQPYEQYF
TGTGCCAGCAGTCCCCTGGTGCGGCAGCCCTACGAGCAGTACTTC
>TRBV6-6|TRBJ1-2|NA|TRBD1
CASSYRGQGYGYTF
TGTGCCAGCAGTTACAGGGGACAGGGCTATGGCTACACCTTC
>TRBV27|TRBJ1-1|NA|NA
CASSFPMGRAFF
TGTGCCAGCAGTTTTCCGATGGGGCGGGCTTTCTTT
>TRBV5-1|TRBJ2-1|NA|NA
CASSLSGAPYNEQFF
TGCGCCAGCAGCTTAAGTGGGGCCCCCTACAATGAGCAGTTCTTC
>TRBV6-1|TRBJ1-5|NA|NA
CASSEPGAGGQPQHF
TGTGCCAGCAGTGAACCTGGGGCAGGTGGACAGCCCCAGCATTTT
>TRBV19|TRBJ2-2|NA|TRBD2
CASSTSGGTGELFF
TGTGCCAGTAGTACTAGCGGAGGCACCGGGGAGCTGTTTTTT
>TRBV19|TRBJ1-1|NA|TRBD1
CASSIGQGAGGTEAFF
TGTGCCAGTAGTATAGGTCAGGGGGCTGGCGGCACTGAAGCTTTCTTT
>TRBV19|TRBJ2-5|NA|NA
CASSMEGGPQYF
TGTGCCAGTAGTATGGAGGGAGGTCCCCAGTACTTC
>TRBV25-1|TRBJ1-5|NA|NA
CASSEYESNQPQHF
TGTGCCAGCAGTGAATATGAGAGCAATCAGCCCCAGCATTTT
>TRBV19|TRBJ2-5|NA|TRBD2
CASKGPSGNQETQYF
TGTGCCAGTAAGGGACCCAGCGGGAACCAAGAGACCCAGTACTTC
>TRBV19|TRBJ1-1|NA|TRBD1
CASRHLDRENTEAFF
TGTGCCAGTAGGCACTTGGACAGGGAGAACACTGAAGCTTTCTTT
>TRBV25-1|TRBJ2-3|NA|TRBD2
CASSEWTSGGGYTQYF
TGTGCCAGCAGTGAATGGACTAGCGGGGGGGGTTATACGCAGTATTTT
>TRBV5-8|TRBJ2-7|NA|NA
CASSFSLEQYF
TGTGCCAGCAGCTTTAGCTTAGAGCAGTACTTC
>TRBV5-1|TRBJ1-4|NA|NA
CASSPLGGGKDEKLFF
TGCGCCAGCAGCCCCCTTGGCGGGGGAAAAGATGAAAAACTGTTTTTT
>TRBV18|TRBJ1-2|NA|NA
CASSQGGRAHYGYTF
TGTGCCAGCTCCCAAGGCGGGAGGGCCCACTATGGCTACACCTTC
>TRBV18|TRBJ2-7|NA|NA
CASSPPADYEQYF
TGTGCCAGCTCACCACCGGCAGACTACGAGCAGTACTTC
>TRBV29-1|TRBJ1-1|NA|TRBD1
CSVIRGREGTEAFF
TGCAGCGTGATCAGGGGGCGGGAGGGCACTGAAGCTTTCTTT
>TRBV6-6|TRBJ2-5|NA|NA
CASMGPPRYF
TGTGCCAGCATGGGGCCCCCTCGGTACTTC
>TRBV5-6|TRBJ1-2|NA|NA
CASSLGRGGYTF
TGTGCCAGCAGCTTGGGCAGGGGTGGCTACACCTTC
>TRBV7-2|TRBJ2-7|NA|TRBD2
CASSLTSGGSSYEQYF
TGTGCCAGCAGCTTAACTAGCGGGGGGAGCTCCTACGAGCAGTACTTC
>TRBV29-1|TRBJ2-5|NA|TRBD2
CSVDLTSGGETQYF
TGCAGCGTTGATTTGACTAGCGGAGGCGAGACCCAGTACTTC
>TRBV9|TRBJ2-3|NA|NA
CASSLTSGTDTQYF
TGTGCCAGCAGCCTAACCAGCGGCACAGATACGCAGTATTTT